These 13 T cell receptor beta chains share one sample of origin, sequenced in a study of T-cell reconstitution after alpha-beta-depleted transplantation in children. TCRbeta library preparation incorporated unique molecular identifiers. TCRdb passed the PCR reads through MiXCR, listing each CDR3 protein once. Of approximately 430,000 distinct CDR3 sequences in the sample, around 15% were seen once. This sample comprised PBMCs, mostly from graft donor cells, obtained 360 days after TCRalphabeta/CD19-depleted stem cell transplant. These receptors were obtained from a boy in the first two years of life who had a stem cell transplant for Wiskott-Aldrich syndrome, so the T cells may come from the graft donor.

DNA for the CDR3: TGTGCCAGCAGGGTAACAGGGGTTTACACCGGGGAGCTGTTTTTT. Translation: CASRVTGVYTGELFF. The chain is built from TRBV12-3 or TRBV12-4 and TRBJ2-2; the match to TRBD1 covers 7 bases. This CDR3 is 15 amino acids long. V was pared by 6 bases and J by 3 bases, with 7 bases of the junction left unmatched.

The chain has TRBV24-1 and TRBJ2-1; TRBD2 matches at 7 bases. V lost 1 base, J lost 6 bases, and 8 bases stayed unmatched. The CDR3 is 16 residues long. Germline values: CDR1 KGHDR, CDR2 SFDVKD. The CDR3 bases are TGTGCCACCAGTGATTTCTCGATCGGCGGGAGCAATGAGCAGTTCTTC. It codes for CATSDFSIGGSNEQFF.

The V gene is TRBV20-1, the J gene TRBJ2-7, with TRBD2 identical over 13 bases. V gave up 5 bases and J gave up 3 bases; unmatched junction bases: 7. There are 15 residues in the CDR3. Per the germline V gene, CDR1 is DFQATT and CDR2 is SNEGSKA (reference sequence). The CDR3 loop is CSAWTSGGQLYEQYF. CDR3 nucleotide sequence: TGCAGTGCTTGGACTAGCGGGGGCCAGCTCTACGAGCAGTACTTC.

This clonotype has a handful of counts. The rearrangement joins TRBV4-3 to TRBJ2-1; D unclear. This CDR3 is 14 amino acids long. Per the germline V gene, CDR1 is LGHNA and CDR2 is YSLEER. Trimming removed 0 bases at V and 9 bases at J, with 12 bases between. CDR3 loop: CASSQEGAVTEQFF. CDR3 sequence (DNA): TGCGCCAGCAGCCAAGAGGGCGCGGTGACTGAGCAGTTCTTC.

DNA of the CDR3: TGTGCCAGCAGTTACTCGATTAGTTCCTACGAGCAGTACTTC. Translating gives CASSYSISSYEQYF. This rearrangement joins TRBV6-5 to TRBJ2-7; D gene ambiguous. Germline V CDR1 and CDR2: MNHEY, SVGAGI. The CDR3 covers 14 residues. V was pared by 0 bases and J by 1 base, with 7 bases between.

Only a few counts were recorded for this clonotype. The rearrangement uses TRBV14 and TRBJ2-2; D may be TRBD2 (7 bases). The V and J ends lost 2 bases and 3 bases respectively, with 22 bases between them. Germline values: CDR1 SGHDN, CDR2 FVKESK. This CDR3 region has 19 residues. CDR3 DNA: TGTGCCAGCAGCCAATCCCTCGGCGGGGGCCCTTTAGACACCGGGGAGCTGTTTTTT. It codes for CASSQSLGGGPLDTGELFF.

The genes are TRBV6-1 and TRBJ2-7; D call uncertain. The CDR3 length is 11 residues. Trimming left V 3 bases short and J 6 bases short, with 6 bases between. Germline V CDR1 and CDR2: MNHNS, SASEGT. The CDR3 here is CASSEAIEQYF. CDR3 nucleotide sequence: TGTGCCAGCAGTGAGGCAATCGAGCAGTACTTC.

This clonotype has more than one count but fewer than ten. The rearrangement links TRBV28 to TRBJ1-5; perhaps TRBD1 as D (5 bases). V was pared by 3 bases and J by 4 bases, with 19 bases between. Germline CDR1 reads MDHEN; CDR2 reads SYDVKM. The CDR3 runs to 17 residues. CDR3 loop: CASSLAKRQFGNQPQHF. CDR3 nucleotides: TGTGCCAGCAGTTTGGCGAAACGACAGTTCGGTAATCAGCCCCAGCATTTT.

The V gene is TRBV5-1, the J gene TRBJ2-5; no definite D call. Germline assignment: CDR1 SGHRS and CDR2 YFSETQ. Trimming removed 0 bases at V and 3 bases at J, with 9 bases between. The CDR3 consists of 14 residues. The CDR3: CASSLVNGKETQYF. The CDR3 nucleotides are TGCGCCAGCAGCTTGGTCAACGGAAAAGAGACCCAGTACTTC.

V is TRBV20-1 and J is TRBJ2-1, with D unclear. Germline CDR1 and CDR2: DFQATT and SNEGSKA (reference sequence). Trimming took 0 bases from V and 8 from J, leaving 11 bases between them. The CDR3 extends over 13 amino acids. This CDR3 reads CSARDPQRYEQFF. CDR3 nucleotide sequence: TGCAGTGCTAGAGACCCACAGAGGTATGAGCAGTTCTTC.

The CDR3 region is CASSGLPSYNEQFF. For the CDR3, the DNA is TGCGCCAGCAGCGGACTACCCTCCTACAATGAGCAGTTCTTC. The chain carries TRBV5-1 and TRBJ2-1; tentatively, D is TRBD2 (6 bases). This CDR3 comprises 14 residues. Germline CDR1 reads SGHRS; CDR2 reads YFSETQ. V lost 4 bases and J lost 0, with 8 bases in between.

V usage is TRBV6-1 and J usage is TRBJ2-3, with TRBD2 matching 13 bases. The germline V gene has CDR1 MNHNS and CDR2 SASEGT. Trimming cost V 6 bases and J 1 base; bases outside gene matches: 7. The length of the CDR3 is 17 residues. The DNA of the CDR3 is TGTGCCAGCAGACCCGGACTAGCGGGAGTAGGCACAGATACGCAGTATTTT. Translated, it gives CASRPGLAGVGTDTQYF.

There are a few counts of this clonotype. The CDR3 loop is CASRDRARKKLFF. For the CDR3, the DNA is TGTGCCAGCCGGGACAGGGCAAGGAAAAAACTGTTTTTT. This chain uses TRBV6-1 with TRBJ1-4; 9 positions agree with TRBD1. The V segment lost 8 bases and the J segment 9 bases; nucleotides outside the gene matches: 7. The CDR3 totals 13 residues. Germline assignment: CDR1 MNHNS and CDR2 SASEGT.